These 29 T cell receptor beta chains share one sample of origin, sequenced in a study of post-analysis software for immune sequencing data (dated by TCRdb to the mid-2010s). Broad study findings and their caveats: Patients showed significantly higher frequencies than controls for a handful of TRBV segments, among them TRBV5-6, TRBV5-1 and TRBV20-1.

These receptors lack a known antigen. Library preparation employed PCR. Sequencing instrument: Illumina HiSeq 2500. To reduce PCR and sequencing biases, unique molecular identifiers were incorporated into the TCR beta cDNA libraries. TCRdb reworked the public reads: Q25 trimming with fastp, MiXCR clone assembly, productive beta chains retained. Rows are unified per CDR3 protein, each entry keeping the most common DNA and genes. Here the sample has about 770,000 distinct CDR3 sequences; approximately 44% occur a single time. Of the sample, roughly 5% is held by the ten largest clones. The specimen sequenced was blood. Receptor source: a girl aged 5 to 17 with multiple sclerosis.

The sample holds a few counts of this clonotype. This sequence joins TRBV4-1 and TRBJ1-2; 8 bases fit TRBD1. This CDR3 comprises 16 residues. The trim removed 4 bases at V and 4 bases at J, leaving 11 bases unmatched. Germline CDR1 MGHRA, CDR2 YSYEKL. Written as DNA, the CDR3 is TGCGCCAGCAGCCCAGGAGACAGGGGAGGTGTCTATGGCTACACCTTC. It codes for CASSPGDRGGVYGYTF.

The rearrangement joins TRBV20-1 to TRBJ2-3; D gene ambiguous. The length of the CDR3 is 10 residues. Germline values: CDR1 DFQATT, CDR2 SNEGSKA (reference sequence). Trimming stripped 0 bases from V and 8 bases from J, with 3 bases between. CDR3 sequence: CSARDGTQYF. The DNA of the CDR3 is TGCAGTGCTAGAGATGGTACGCAGTATTTT.

This clonotype was picked up a small number of times. The chain recombines TRBV20-1 with TRBJ2-7; no reliable D call. Germline V lookup: CDR1 DFQATT, CDR2 SNEGSKA (reference sequence). The V and J ends lost 4 bases and 3 bases respectively, with 19 bases between them. This CDR3 has 15 residues. The CDR3, as DNA: TGCAGTGCTATAACCGGACCTAACAAGCACTACGAGCAGTACTTC. Its translation is CSAITGPNKHYEQYF.

This clonotype has just a few counts. The chain links TRBV7-2 to TRBJ2-7; a possible D gene is TRBD2 (6 bases). The CDR3 loop spans 14 amino acids. CDR1 and CDR2 from the germline V gene are SGHTA and FQGNSA. V dropped 2 bases and J dropped 6 bases, with 14 bases sitting between them. CDR3 in DNA: TGTGCCAGCAGCTTAAAGGGAGGTTTCGTCGAGCAGTACTTC. Amino acids: CASSLKGGFVEQYF.

This clonotype was seen more than once but under ten times. This rearrangement joins TRBV2 to TRBJ2-5; 9 nucleotides agree with TRBD2. Unmatched junction bases numbered 3, after V lost 3 bases and J lost 1 base. Germline V gene data show CDR1 as SNHLY and CDR2 as FYNNEI. This CDR3 comprises 15 residues. CDR3 nucleotides: TGTGCCAGCAGTGATATTAGCGGGAGCCAAGAGACCCAGTACTTC. Its translation: CASSDISGSQETQYF.

The chain employs TRBV20-1 and TRBJ2-1; D is ambiguous. Trimming removed 5 bases from V and 7 bases from J, with 12 bases in between. The germline V gene encodes CDR1 DFQATT and CDR2 SNEGSKA (reference sequence). The CDR3 contains 12 residues. The CDR3 spells CSALHRPNEQFF. Here the CDR3 DNA reads TGCAGTGCTTTACACCGACCAAATGAGCAGTTCTTC.

This clonotype has a handful of counts. The chain carries TRBV20-1 and TRBJ2-7; 8 bases are shared with TRBD2. This CDR3 spans 15 amino acids. In germline, CDR1 is DFQATT, CDR2 SNEGSKA (reference sequence). Trimming cost V 0 bases and J 3 bases; bases outside gene matches: 7. In DNA form, the CDR3 reads TGCAGTGCTAGAGATCTACTAGCGGTCCACTACGAGCAGTACTTC. Translated, it gives CSARDLLAVHYEQYF.

The chain has TRBV12-3 or TRBV12-4 and TRBJ2-3, with 8 positions matching TRBD2. The CDR3 runs 19 residues. With 2 bases clipped from V and 2 bases from J, the junction kept 15 bases outside the gene matches. DNA of the CDR3: TGTGCCAGCAGTTTATCGGGGGGGGACGGGGAAGATCTCACAGATACGCAGTATTTT. It yields the protein CASSLSGGDGEDLTDTQYF.

This chain uses TRBV4-3 with TRBJ1-3, with D possibly being TRBD1 (6 bases). Trimming removed 2 bases at V and 2 bases at J, with 10 bases between. Looked up from germline, CDR1 is LGHNA and CDR2 is YSLEER. The CDR3 is 15 residues long. The CDR3 nucleotides are TGCGCCAGCAGCCAACGGGGGGCGCCTGGAAACACCATATATTTT. Its translation is CASSQRGAPGNTIYF.

This clonotype was seen a handful of times. The genes are TRBV15 and TRBJ2-6, with a tentative D call TRBD1 (5 bases). The CDR3 contains 16 residues. The germline CDR1 and CDR2 sequences are LNHNV and YYDKDF (reference sequence). Trimming left V 2 bases short and J 1 base short, with 9 bases between. The CDR3 sequence: CATSRKRGSGANVLTF. CDR3 in DNA: TGTGCCACCAGCAGAAAAAGGGGTTCTGGGGCCAACGTCCTGACTTTC.

A single count supports this clonotype. This rearrangement joins TRBV9 to TRBJ2-3; TRBD2 aligns across 7 bases. Germline lookup yields CDR1 SGDLS and CDR2 YYNGEE. J gave up 4 bases and V 2 bases, and 10 bases lay outside the gene matches. The CDR3 sequence is 16 residues long. CDR3 nucleotide sequence: TGTGCCAGCAGCGTGAGTTGGCGGGAGCCCGCAGATACGCAGTATTTT. Amino acid sequence: CASSVSWREPADTQYF.

The chain uses TRBV20-1 and TRBJ2-3; 11 bases map to TRBD2. The V gene's germline CDR1 is DFQATT and CDR2 SNEGSKA (reference sequence). CDR3 length equals 15 residues. Trimming at V came to 6 bases and at J to 7 bases, leaving 12 bases not matched to a gene. This CDR3 is CSAQPGLAASHTQYF. CDR3 DNA sequence: TGCAGTGCGCAGCCGGGACTAGCGGCTAGTCATACGCAGTATTTT.

This clonotype was seen just once. This chain connects TRBV11-1 to TRBJ2-5, with 10 bases aligning to TRBD2. The CDR3 extends over 19 amino acids. Germline V gives CDR1 SGHAT, CDR2 FQDESV (reference sequence). After removal of 5 bases from V and 2 bases from J, the junction contained 17 bases not matched to a gene. The CDR3 DNA sequence: TGTGCCAGCAGCGCACCTTCTCTCGTGGTAGCGGGAGGTCAAGAGACCCAGTACTTC. Protein sequence: CASSAPSLVVAGGQETQYF.

The rearrangement uses TRBV13 and TRBJ2-7; D unresolved. V was pared by 3 bases and J by 2 bases, with 14 bases between. The V gene's germline CDR1 is PRHDT and CDR2 FYEKMQ (reference sequence). The CDR3 runs to 15 residues. DNA of the CDR3: TGTGCCAGCAGCTTGAAACCTCAGCTCACCTACGAGCAGTACTTC. This translates into CASSLKPQLTYEQYF. Full variable domain (remainder filled in from reference TRBV13 and TRBJ2-7): AAGVIQSPRHLIKEKRETATLKCYPIPRHDTVYWYQQGPGQDPQFLISFYEKMQSDKGSIPDRFSAQQFSDYHSELNMSSLELGDSALYFCASSLKPQLTYEQYFGPGTRLTVT.

The CDR3 bases are TGTGCCAGCAGTGAAGTGCTAGCGGCCAATGAGCAGTTCTTC. Translated: CASSEVLAANEQFF. The chain couples TRBV2 to TRBJ2-1; 7 bases match TRBD2. The germline gives CDR1 SNHLY, CDR2 FYNNEI. This CDR3 contains 14 residues. After removal of 1 base from V and 6 bases from J, the junction contained 3 bases not matched to a gene.

This clonotype has just a few counts. This sequence joins TRBV15 and TRBJ2-3; no firm D call. The CDR3 has 14 residues. Looked up from germline, CDR1 is LNHNV and CDR2 is YYDKDF (reference sequence). Trimming pared 1 base from V and 4 bases from J, leaving 9 bases between. CDR3 in amino acids: CATSRGKGADTQYF. In nucleotides, the CDR3 is TGTGCCACCAGCAGAGGAAAGGGTGCAGATACGCAGTATTTT.

In DNA form, the CDR3 reads TGTGCCAGCAGTTACCGGGGGGATGAAGGCTACACCTTC. This translates into CASSYRGDEGYTF. The chain joins TRBV6-2 or TRBV6-3 to TRBJ1-2, with D perhaps matching TRBD1 (5 bases). Germline CDR1 is MNHEY and CDR2 is SVGEGT. CDR3 length: 13 amino acids. The ends were cut back, 2 bases at V and 8 bases at J, with 12 bases in the middle.

This clonotype was counted only a few times. The genes are TRBV29-1 and TRBJ2-2; D is ambiguous. The V and J ends lost 4 bases and 0 bases respectively, with 9 bases between them. Germline-derived CDR1 and CDR2 are SQVTM and ANQGSEA. This CDR3 contains 14 residues. CDR3 nucleotides: TGCAGCGTTGGTCAGCACTCGAACACCGGGGAGCTGTTTTTT. Residues: CSVGQHSNTGELFF.

This chain links TRBV20-1 with TRBJ2-1; the D gene is possibly TRBD2 (6 bases). The ends were cut back, 5 bases at V and 6 bases at J, with 17 bases in the middle. The CDR3 is 14 amino acids. CDR1 and CDR2 from the germline V gene are DFQATT and SNEGSKA (reference sequence). CDR3 nucleotide sequence: TGCAGTGCTCGGAGGGGACCAGCGGGCAATGAGCAGTTCTTC. Encoded protein: CSARRGPAGNEQFF.

The chain links TRBV6-5 to TRBJ1-4, with D maybe TRBD1 (5 bases). V lost 7 bases and J 8 bases, leaving 14 bases between the germline ends. Germline CDR1 MNHEY, CDR2 SVGAGI. The CDR3 has 13 residues. CDR3 DNA: TGTGCCAGCATGGGGTTCCCAGGGGAAAAACTGTTTTTT. Amino acids: CASMGFPGEKLFF.

The chain employs TRBV28 and TRBJ2-7, with D perhaps TRBD1 (5 bases). Germline V CDR1 and CDR2: MDHEN, SYDVKM. V lost 3 bases, J lost 6 bases, and 9 bases lay in between. CDR3 size: 12 residues. The CDR3 sequence: CASSLGQTEQYF. CDR3 DNA sequence: TGTGCCAGCAGTTTGGGGCAGACCGAGCAGTACTTC.

Worth noting for this clonotype: A read error is possible here, since a much larger clone lies one base away. This chain links TRBV29-1 with TRBJ2-5, with 7 bases fitting TRBD2. The CDR3 runs 13 residues. Germline V gene data show CDR1 as SQVTM and CDR2 as ANQGSEA. CDR3 DNA sequence: TGCAGCATTGACGGACTAGTCGGAGAGACCCAGTACTTC. Protein: CSIDGLVGETQYF. Full variable domain (missing parts from reference TRBV29-1 and TRBJ2-5): SAVISQKPSRDICQRGTSLTIQCQVDSQVTMMFWYRQQPGQSLTLIATANQGSEATYESGFVIDKFPISRPNLTFSTLTVSNMSPEDSSIYLCSIDGLVGETQYFGPGTRLLVL.

This clonotype was counted a single time. The chain couples TRBV6-1 to TRBJ2-5; D is possibly TRBD1 or TRBD2 (6 bases each). The last part of the DNA fits TRBJ2-7 better; the J call may be wrong. The germline V gene has CDR1 MNHNS and CDR2 SASEGT. This CDR3 comprises 13 residues. CDR3 in DNA: TGTGCCAGCAGTGAATGGGGGGCATACGAGCAGTACTTC. As protein: CASSEWGAYEQYF.

This chain links TRBV5-1 with TRBJ1-1; possible D gene TRBD1, 6 bases. This CDR3 spans 15 amino acids. Between the trimmed V and J ends, which lost 4 bases and 7 bases, there was a span of 20 bases. Germline V gene sequence: CDR1 SGHRS, CDR2 YFSETQ. CDR3 bases: TGCGCCAGCAGCCCTGTCGTCGGGGGGCTGGATGAAGCTTTCTTT. Its translation is CASSPVVGGLDEAFF.

The genes are TRBV11-3 and TRBJ2-1, with TRBD2 matching over 16 bases. This CDR3 has 15 amino acids. V shed 6 bases, J shed 8 bases, and the junction held 4 bases outside the gene matches. Germline-derived CDR1 and CDR2 are SGHNT and YENEEA. The CDR3 loop is CASSKGLAGGDEQFF. The CDR3 nucleotides are TGTGCCAGCAGTAAGGGACTAGCGGGGGGGGATGAGCAGTTCTTC.

The chain combines TRBV6-5 with TRBJ1-5; D gene uncertain. V lost 5 bases, J lost 2 bases, and 7 bases lay in between. CDR3 length equals 13 residues. The germline V gene has CDR1 MNHEY and CDR2 SVGAGI. CDR3 in DNA: TGTGCCAGCAGTACCATCGGCAATCAGCCCCAGCATTTT. Translation gives CASSTIGNQPQHF.

The count of this clonotype is one. Mismatch with germline at one junction end may stem from a read error. This sequence joins TRBV20-1 and TRBJ2-5; D gene unclear. Per the germline V gene, CDR1 is DFQATT and CDR2 is SNEGSKA (reference sequence). This CDR3 has 11 amino acids. The CDR3 sequence is CRASNSNEQYF. As DNA, the CDR3 is TGCAGGGCTAGTAACTCGAATGAGCAGTACTTC.

This rearrangement joins TRBV12-3 or TRBV12-4 to TRBJ2-1, with 8 positions matching TRBD2. The junction had 12 bases not matched to a gene; V was cut back by 5 bases and J by 0 bases. CDR3 length equals 18 residues. The CDR3 DNA is TGTGCCAGCAGTCTGGTGGCTAGCGGGCTCTTCTCCTACAATGAGCAGTTCTTC. It specifies CASSLVASGLFSYNEQFF.

The J gene is TRBJ2-1, the V gene TRBV5-1; TRBD2 aligns across 7 bases. The germline V gene encodes CDR1 SGHRS and CDR2 YFSETQ. With 7 bases clipped from V and 7 bases from J, the junction kept 5 bases outside the gene matches. CDR3 length: 12 residues. CDR3 coding DNA: TGCGCCAGCGGAGGGACTACGAATGAGCAGTTCTTC. Translation gives CASGGTTNEQFF.